The 22 T cell receptor beta chains presented below share a single source sample, sequenced in a study of shared clonotypes between healthy human individuals. Only in-frame clones appear in the TCRdb table, and some are missing; sequencing was by immunoSEQ multiplex PCR. The sample records under 2.5 million clones, 85% to 95% being singletons. Source material: naive CD4+ T cells from PBMCs. Subset denoted: CD45RA+ positively selected. These receptors were collected from a man younger than 35 in good health. Some clones in this sample may be carry-over from other donors' samples.

A few counts support this clone. V is TRBV10-3 and J is TRBJ1-5; D perhaps matches TRBD1 (6 bases). There are 13 residues in the CDR3. Germline assignment: CDR1 ENHRY and CDR2 SYGVKD. The V end was cut by 6 bases, the J end by 3 bases, with 9 bases between. For the CDR3, the DNA is TGTGCCATCAGCGGGACAATCAATCAGCCCCAGCATTTT. Amino acids: CAISGTINQPQHF.

This chain uses TRBV11-2 with TRBJ2-2, with D perhaps assigned TRBD1 or TRBD2 (5 bases each). V dropped 7 bases and J dropped 3 bases, with 12 bases sitting between them. The germline V gene has CDR1 SGHAT and CDR2 FQNNGV. The CDR3 totals 14 residues. In DNA, the CDR3 is TGTGCCAGCAAATCCGGGACCTACACCGGGGAGCTGTTTTTT. This codes for CASKSGTYTGELFF.

The chain combines TRBV5-1 with TRBJ2-7, with 8 bases matching TRBD1. Per germline, CDR1 SGHRS and CDR2 YFSETQ. The CDR3 loop spans 17 amino acids. J lost 3 bases, V lost 4 bases, and 15 bases had no gene match. The CDR3 spells CASSIGTGLVEDYEQYF. CDR3 sequence (DNA): TGCGCCAGCAGCATCGGGACAGGTTTAGTGGAGGACTACGAGCAGTACTTC.

This rearrangement joins TRBV6-5 to TRBJ1-6; D possibly corresponds to TRBD1 (6 bases). This CDR3 spans 15 amino acids. Germline loops: CDR1 MNHEY, CDR2 SVGAGI. The ends were cut back, 6 bases at V and 7 bases at J, with 16 bases in the middle. DNA of the CDR3: TGTGCCAGCAGCCGAACCACAGGGTCAAATTCACCCCTCCACTTT. Translated: CASSRTTGSNSPLHF.

The chain carries TRBV2 and TRBJ2-7, with 15 bases lining up with TRBD2. Per the germline V gene, CDR1 is SNHLY and CDR2 is FYNNEI. J gave up 4 bases and V 7 bases, and 8 bases lay outside the gene matches. CDR3 size: 16 residues. The CDR3 DNA is TGTGCCAGCACTGGACTAGCGGGAGGGCCTAGATACGAGCAGTACTTC. This encodes CASTGLAGGPRYEQYF.

The genes are TRBV7-9 and TRBJ2-3; 7 bases match TRBD1. CDR3 length: 16 amino acids. CDR1 is SEHNR and CDR2 is FQNEAQ in the germline V gene (reference sequence). V lost 0 bases and J lost 4; bases outside the gene matches: 7. The CDR3 DNA sequence: TGTGCCAGCAGCTTAGCGCGCGCAGGGGGAGCAGATACGCAGTATTTT. Its translation is CASSLARAGGADTQYF.

V gene TRBV6-1 combines with J gene TRBJ2-2; possible D gene TRBD1, 6 bases. Per the germline V gene, CDR1 is MNHNS and CDR2 is SASEGT. This CDR3 is built from 14 residues. The V gene lost 7 bases and the J gene lost 1 base, with 10 bases spanning the gap. The CDR3 nucleotides are TGTGCCAGCAAACAGGACAGGAACACCGGGGAGCTGTTTTTT. This sequence encodes CASKQDRNTGELFF.

As to this clone: In the same sample, other DNA sequences code for this CDR3. The rearrangement joins TRBV7-3 to TRBJ2-5, with 7 bases identical to TRBD1. The CDR3 extends over 13 amino acids. Trimming removed 5 bases from V and 5 bases from J; junction bases left unmatched: 5. Germline V gene data show CDR1 as SGHTA and CDR2 as FQGTGA. DNA of the CDR3: TGTGCCAGCAGCCCACAGGGGCAGGAGACCCAGTACTTC. Its protein product is CASSPQGQETQYF.

Remarks on this clone: This specimen includes other DNA sequences encoding the same CDR3. The chain joins TRBV4-1 to TRBJ2-7, with 11 bases matching TRBD2. The CDR3 has 15 residues. Germline lookup yields CDR1 MGHRA and CDR2 YSYEKL. J gave up 0 bases and V 4 bases, and 2 bases lay outside the gene matches. The CDR3 region is CASSLTSGTSYEQYF. The DNA of the CDR3 is TGCGCCAGCAGCCTGACTAGCGGGACCTCCTACGAGCAGTACTTC.

This clone has a handful of counts. Other DNA sequences of this sample code for an identical CDR3. The rearrangement joins TRBV5-1 to TRBJ2-1; perhaps TRBD2 as D (6 bases). With 0 bases removed from V and 1 base from J, the gap between germline ends came to 8 bases. The CDR3 contains 15 residues. Per the germline V gene, CDR1 is SGHRS and CDR2 is YFSETQ. The CDR3 DNA follows: TGCGCCAGCAGCTTGGTGAGCGGGTCCTACAATGAGCAGTTCTTC. Protein sequence: CASSLVSGSYNEQFF.

The chain employs TRBV15 and TRBJ1-3; D might be TRBD1 (5 bases). V lost 6 bases to trimming and J lost 2 bases, with 11 bases between them. The CDR3 contains 14 residues. Looked up from germline, CDR1 is LNHNV and CDR2 is YYDKDF (reference sequence). The CDR3 region has the DNA TGTGCCACCAGAGGGGACTTTGCTGGAAACACCATATATTTT. Translation gives CATRGDFAGNTIYF.

The CDR3 protein is CASSVDLGVNEQFF. In nucleotides, the CDR3 is TGTGCCAGCAGCGTAGACCTGGGAGTGAATGAGCAGTTCTTC. The chain carries TRBV9 and TRBJ2-1; D perhaps matches TRBD2 (5 bases). The CDR3 runs to 14 residues. CDR1 and CDR2 (germline): SGDLS, YYNGEE. V lost 0 bases and J lost 7, with 11 bases in between.

The V call is TRBV30, the J call TRBJ1-5; D gene unclear. Germline V gene lookup returns CDR1 GTSNPN and CDR2 SVGIG (reference sequence). This CDR3 has 13 residues. V gave up 1 base and J gave up 5 bases, with 9 bases separating them. CDR3 in amino acids: CAWSDGEDQPQHF. CDR3 sequence (DNA): TGTGCCTGGAGTGATGGGGAGGATCAGCCCCAGCATTTT.

The V gene is TRBV25-1, the J gene TRBJ1-6; the D is unclear. CDR3 length equals 13 residues. Germline CDR1 and CDR2: MGHDK and SYGVNS. V was clipped by 1 base and J by 14 bases, with 12 bases between them. The CDR3, as DNA: TGTGCCAGCAGTGAATCAAATATCCGGGCCCTCCACTTT. This codes for CASSESNIRALHF.

The rearrangement uses TRBV6-5 and TRBJ2-7; 9 nucleotides agree with TRBD2. The germline gives CDR1 MNHEY, CDR2 SVGAGI. The CDR3 consists of 16 residues. J gave up 4 bases and V 0 bases, and 7 bases lay outside the gene matches. The CDR3 spells CASSYSIQREVYEQYF. CDR3 bases: TGTGCCAGCAGTTACTCGATTCAGCGGGAGGTTTACGAGCAGTACTTC.

The CDR3 DNA reads TGTGCCAGCAGCTTAGGGGCTAGCGGGACAAAAGATACGCAGTATTTT. This codes for CASSLGASGTKDTQYF. The chain uses TRBV7-9 and TRBJ2-3, with 9 bases identical to TRBD2. CDR3 length: 16 residues. The germline V gene has CDR1 SEHNR and CDR2 FQNEAQ (reference sequence). The ends lost 1 base at V and 5 bases at J; junction bases unmatched: 7.

The chain employs TRBV4-1 and TRBJ1-3; TRBD1 aligns across 7 bases. The CDR3 is 17 residues long. The V gene end was trimmed by 4 bases and the J gene end by 0 bases; junction bases not matched to a gene: 9. Germline assignment: CDR1 MGHRA and CDR2 YSYEKL. This CDR3 reads CASSPQGRISSGNTIYF. DNA of the CDR3: TGCGCCAGCAGCCCACAGGGGAGAATTAGCTCTGGAAACACCATATATTTT.

The chain employs TRBV6-1 and TRBJ1-4; unclear D gene. This CDR3 contains 10 residues. Germline lookup yields CDR1 MNHNS and CDR2 SASEGT. V was pared by 7 bases and J by 6 bases, with 3 bases between. DNA for the CDR3: TGTGCCAGCATGGATGAAAAACTGTTTTTT. Residues: CASMDEKLFF.

The V and J genes are TRBV5-1 and TRBJ1-5, with a possible D match to TRBD1 (5 bases). The ends were cut back, 4 bases at V and 5 bases at J, with 10 bases in the middle. This CDR3 comprises 13 residues. Germline CDR1 SGHRS, CDR2 YFSETQ. CDR3 DNA: TGCGCCAGCAGCACGGACAAGGATCAGCCCCAGCATTTT. Translation: CASSTDKDQPQHF.

The chain links TRBV10-1 to TRBJ2-5; D is uncertain. Germline CDR1 reads WNHNN; CDR2 reads SYGVQD (reference sequence). The CDR3 totals 13 residues. V was pared by 5 bases and J by 1 base, with 8 bases between. This CDR3 reads CASSPGFQETQYF. CDR3 bases: TGCGCCAGCAGTCCAGGCTTCCAAGAGACCCAGTACTTC.

This chain links TRBV28 with TRBJ1-2; TRBD1 is a possible D gene (5 bases). This CDR3 has 14 amino acids. CDR1 and CDR2 (germline): MDHEN, SYDVKM. V shed 7 bases and J shed 2 bases, with 14 bases lying between them. The chain's CDR3 is CASKVLGGNYGYTF. The DNA for the CDR3 is TGTGCCAGCAAGGTCCTTGGGGGGAACTATGGCTACACCTTC.

This CDR3 is CASRRSLAEETQYF. Here the CDR3 DNA reads TGCGCCAGCAGACGCAGCCTAGCGGAAGAGACCCAGTACTTC. The chain links TRBV5-1 to TRBJ2-5, with 7 bases that match TRBD2. Trimming took 5 bases from V and 3 from J; bases not matched to a gene: 7. The CDR3 runs to 14 residues. Germline lookup yields CDR1 SGHRS and CDR2 YFSETQ.